The T cell receptor beta chain described here comes from a study of OX40 agonist ivuxolimab in advanced cancers. No patient had autoimmune disease or received systemic immunosuppression. This clone was recorded once. What it binds is unknown. V lost 5 bases, J lost 6 bases, and 10 bases lay in between. The CDR3 is 12 amino acids. Germline V CDR1 and CDR2: SGHTA, FQGNSA. Study conclusions and caveats: Averaging showed that CD8+ T cells had more expanded clones than CD4+ did. No antigen was identified for the clonally expanded peripheral T cells.

Only in-frame clones appear in the TCRdb table, and some are missing; sequencing was by immunoSEQ multiplex PCR. The sample contains about 98,000 clones, approximately 90% of which appear only once. This sample comprised CD4+ or CD8+ T cells sorted from blood, obtained in a trial of the OX40 agonist ivuxolimab. This TCR came from an adult with an advanced solid tumor such as melanoma, head and neck, liver or kidney cancer. This rearrangement joins TRBV7-2 to TRBJ1-2; D is undetermined. The CDR3 DNA reads TGTGCCAGCAGCGCGACCGGGAATGGCTACACCTTC. This encodes CASSATGNGYTF.